This T cell receptor (beta chain) comes out of a study of Ad26.COV2.S vaccination and SARS-CoV-2 variants. Libraries were prepared by immunoSEQ multiplex PCR; TCRdb keeps only in-frame clonotypes and omits some of them. The profile shows fewer than 500,000 clones, around 90% of them singletons. Treatment given: some 20 received Ad26.COV2.S at low or high dose, single or two shots; a few received placebo; per-sample allocation not given. Following the first vaccine or placebo injection, samples were taken on day 63. V was pared by 7 bases and J by 0 bases, with 6 bases between. CDR3 length equals 12 residues. The germline V gene has CDR1 LNHDA and CDR2 SQIVND (reference sequence). A word on this clone: Antigen specificity is unknown.

General observations from the study: Responses of T cells in total may have been underestimated by the TCR breadth and depth analyses.

The source of this sequence is a person between 18 and 59 years old who received the Ad26.COV2.S COVID-19 vaccine or a placebo. J is TRBJ1-1 and V is TRBV19; D gene ambiguous. Source: peripheral blood, taken in a trial of Ad26.COV2.S vaccine versus placebo. CDR3 sequence reads: CASTSLNTEAFF. The CDR3 DNA is TGTGCCAGTACCAGTTTGAACACTGAAGCTTTCTTT.